This is a list of T cell receptor beta chains from one sample in a study of blood T cell repertoires in COVID-19. Only in-frame clones appear in the TCRdb table, and some are missing; sequencing was by immunoSEQ multiplex PCR. The repertoire consists of around 320,000 clones, with about nine tenths occurring once and the leading ten covering roughly 2.3%. The specimen sequenced was peripheral blood. Source of these receptors: a man between 18 and 35 years old with active or convalescent COVID-19. The CDR3 runs from the conserved cysteine through the conserved F or W. The order of the fields is J gene, D gene, V gene, clone size, CDR3 DNA, CDR3 protein. D genes are given only for firm matches. Clone size is shown for a subset of rows, as once, few, many or a class of expanded clone.

TRBJ2-1 - TRBV19 - TGTGCCAGTACCGACGCAGGTGGCCATGAGCAGTTCTTC CASTDAGGHEQFF
TRBJ1-2 - TRBV5-6 - TGTGCCAGCAGCTTGGTTTCTGGAGGTGGCTACACCTTC CASSLVSGGGYTF
TRBJ1-2 TRBD1 TRBV16 few TGTGCCAGCAGCCTGGGACAGGGGAACTATGGCTACACCTTC CASSLGQGNYGYTF
TRBJ1-6 - TRBV28 - TGTGCCAGCAGTACAAACAGGGAAGGGAATTCACCCCTCCACTTT CASSTNREGNSPLHF
TRBJ2-7 TRBD1 TRBV9 - TGTGCCAGCAGCGTAGCTGGACAGGGGAGCGAGCAGTACTTC CASSVAGQGSEQYF
TRBJ1-4 - TRBV7-8 - TGTGCCAGCAGCTTAGATCAACAGAGAAATGAAAAACTGTTTTTT CASSLDQQRNEKLFF
TRBJ2-1 TRBD1 TRBV5-1 - TGCGCCAGCAGCTTGGGACAGGGAAATGAGCAGTTCTTC CASSLGQGNEQFF
TRBJ2-3 TRBD2 TRBV28 - TGTGCCAGCAGTTGGAGCGGGAGTTCAGATACGCAGTATTTT CASSWSGSSDTQYF
TRBJ1-2 - TRBV14 - TGTGCCAGCAGCCACTATAAAGGGACAAATTCCTTC CASSHYKGTNSF
TRBJ2-3 - TRBV6-2/TRBV6-3 - TGTGCCAGCAGTTACTCGGTGGGAGTGAATACGCAGTATTTT CASSYSVGVNTQYF
TRBJ2-7 - TRBV10-2 - TGCGCCAGCAGTAGAGGGTCCGAGCAGTACTTC CASSRGSEQYF
TRBJ1-4 - TRBV9 - TGTGCCAGCAGCCTAAGCGGGACCCGTAATGAAAAACTGTTTTTT CASSLSGTRNEKLFF
TRBJ2-2 TRBD2 TRBV9 - TGTGCCCGCCGCCTCGCGGGGGGGGGCACCGGGGAGCTGTTTTTT CARRLAGGGTGELFF
TRBJ2-7 - TRBV4-1 once TGCGCCAGCAGCCAAGTGCCCGGGAGTTACCCCGAGCAGTACTTC CASSQVPGSYPEQYF
TRBJ2-7 TRBD1 TRBV7-2 - TGTGCCAGCAGCCGACAGGGGCGGTACGAGCAGTACTTC CASSRQGRYEQYF